This TCR beta chain is drawn from a study of cytomegalovirus exposure and HLA in healthy donors. Trimming at V came to 6 bases and at J to 5 bases, leaving 10 bases not matched to a gene. Germline loops: CDR1 MNHNS, CDR2 SASEGT. This CDR3 is built from 15 residues. This PCR relied on a set of 60 Vbeta primers and 13 Jbeta primers. Using immunoSEQ multiplex PCR, the repertoire was profiled, and TCRdb retains in-frame clones only, with some absent. The repertoire has about 140,000 clones, just under 85% of them found once; the top ten carry around 4%. The sample consisted of PBMCs. This chain joins TRBV6-1 and TRBJ2-3, with 8 bases identical to TRBD1. The receptor's source is a man between 35 and 55 years old in good health and CMV-seropositive. The CDR3 loop reads CASSRATGAEDTQYF. In nucleotides, the CDR3 is TGTGCCAGCAGCCGAGCGACAGGGGCTGAAGATACGCAGTATTTT.